This entry lists 3 T cell receptor beta chains sequenced from one sample in a study of neurological immune-mediated disorders. TCRdb reanalysed the 5' RACE reads using MiXCR and keeps one entry per CDR3 protein. The sample has roughly 70,000 distinct CDR3 sequences, 5.2% seen once. The sequencing sample was made of PBMCs. Receptors originate from a woman in her 30s with multiple sclerosis.

The table lists this clonotype with many counts. The chain combines TRBV7-9 with TRBJ2-3; no reliable D call. The V gene lost 0 bases and the J gene lost 0 bases, with 4 bases spanning the gap. The V gene's germline CDR1 is SEHNR and CDR2 FQNEAQ (reference sequence). This CDR3 is 14 amino acids long. CDR3: CASSLARSTDTQYF. CDR3 in DNA: TGTGCCAGCAGCTTAGCGCGTAGCACAGATACGCAGTATTTT.

This clonotype appeared many times. This sequence joins TRBV21-1 and TRBJ1-5; TRBD1, the table's D call, was not compared with the DNA. TRBV21-1 corresponds to a pseudogene. This CDR3 has 15 residues. CDR3 nucleotide sequence: TGTGCCAGCAGCCAGGGTTTCGGAGCCAGGCAGCCCCAGCATTTT. Translation: CASSQGFGARQPQHF.

This clonotype appeared many times. CDR3 sequence: CASSQVLAGTHNEQFF. In DNA, the CDR3 is TGTGCCAGCAGCCAAGTCCTAGCGGGGACTCACAATGAGCAGTTCTTC. This chain uses TRBV3-1 with TRBJ2-1, with TRBD2 identical over 9 bases. This CDR3 has 16 residues. V gave up 1 base and J gave up 5 bases; unmatched junction bases: 6. Germline values: CDR1 LGHDT, CDR2 YNNKEL (reference sequence).